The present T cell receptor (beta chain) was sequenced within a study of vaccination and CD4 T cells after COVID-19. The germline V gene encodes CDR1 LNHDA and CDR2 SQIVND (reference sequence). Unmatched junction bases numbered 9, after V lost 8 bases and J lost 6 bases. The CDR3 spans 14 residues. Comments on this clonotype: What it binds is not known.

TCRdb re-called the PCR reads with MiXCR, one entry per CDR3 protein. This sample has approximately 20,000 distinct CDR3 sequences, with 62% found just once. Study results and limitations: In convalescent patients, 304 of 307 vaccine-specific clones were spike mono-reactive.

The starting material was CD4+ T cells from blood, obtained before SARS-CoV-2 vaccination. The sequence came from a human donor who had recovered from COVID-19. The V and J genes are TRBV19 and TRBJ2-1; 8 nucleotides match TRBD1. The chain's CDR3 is CASRRTGMGNEQFF. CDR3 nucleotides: TGTGCCAGTCGGCGGACAGGGATGGGCAATGAGCAGTTCTTC. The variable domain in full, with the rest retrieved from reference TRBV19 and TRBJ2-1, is DGGITQSPKYLFRKEGQNVTLSCEQNLNHDAMYWYRQDPGQGLRLIYYSQIVNDFQKGDIAEGYSVSREKKESFPLTVTSAQKNPTAFYLCASRRTGMGNEQFFGPGTRLTVL.